This T cell receptor (beta chain) was sequenced for a study of blood T cells in healthy people across ages. Study results and limitations: Bulk PBMC profiling left naive and antigen-experienced comparisons inconclusive. Diversity was higher, and naive CD4+ cells more numerous, in long-lived donors than in aged donors.

A sample-barcoded 5' primer and a J-beta primer mix were used in a second PCR of roughly 7 to 11 cycles. All cDNA molecules were each tagged by a template-switch adaptor with 12 random nucleotides. TCRdb fed the 5' RACE reads into MiXCR, producing one record per CDR3 protein. This sample carries about 1,800,000 distinct CDR3 sequences, roughly 27% of them seen once, and the ten largest clones take 7.7%. Deletions cut 7 bases from V and 4 bases from J, with 17 bases between. Germline V gene lookup returns CDR1 MRHNA and CDR2 SNTAGT. This CDR3 has 15 residues. Concerning this clonotype itself: The antigen remains unidentified.

The chain carries TRBV6-4 and TRBJ1-5; tentative D call: TRBD1 (5 bases). The TCR originated in a young woman in good health. The sample taken for sequencing was blood. The CDR3 region is CASTHLRGRNQPQHF. DNA of the CDR3: TGTGCCAGCACTCACCTAAGGGGCAGGAATCAGCCCCAGCATTTT.